Presented here are 16 T cell receptor beta chains from one specimen sequenced in a study of T cells expressing NK-cell markers. From its re-call of the 5' RACE reads, TCRdb lists each CDR3 protein once, without DNA. Seen in this sample are some 190,000 distinct CDR3 sequences; the ten most common clones hold around 20%. The sample comprised blood T cells: a sorted CD56 or NKG2C T cell subset, CD4+ or CD8+ T cells, or bulk PBMC T cells (not recorded which). All receptors derive from a man aged 18 to 69 in good health.

V and J are TRBV7-9 and TRBJ2-2; TCRdb gives TRBD2 as the D gene, but with no DNA this cannot be confirmed. CDR3 size: 16 residues. In germline, CDR1 is SEHNR, CDR2 FQNEAQ (reference sequence). This CDR3 reads CASSPLFSGNTGELFF.

The V call is TRBV27, the J call TRBJ2-3; TCRdb picks TRBD1, but there is no DNA to check that call. Germline V lookup: CDR1 MNHEY, CDR2 SMNVEV (reference sequence). The CDR3 runs to 17 residues. The CDR3 loop is CASRYGTGAKVTDTQYF.

This rearrangement joins TRBV9 to TRBJ2-3; the D gene TCRdb calls, TRBD2, cannot be checked with no DNA. Germline CDR1 is SGDLS and CDR2 is YYNGEE. CDR3 length: 16 residues. CDR3 residues: CASSGGLAFSTDTQYF.

The V and J genes are TRBV11-1 and TRBJ2-3. CDR3 length: 18 amino acids. The germline V gene encodes CDR1 SGHAT and CDR2 FQDESV (reference sequence). The CDR3 sequence: CASSPSGSVQRSTDTQYF. The full variable domain, completed using reference TRBV11-1 and TRBJ2-3, is EAEVAQSPRYKITEKSQAVAFWCDPISGHATLYWYRQILGQGPELLVQFQDESVVDDSQLPKDRFSAERLKGVDSTLKIQPAELGDSAMYLCASSPSGSVQRSTDTQYFGPGTRLTVL.

CDR3 region: CASSSTGSSTDTQYF. The chain joins TRBV7-3 to TRBJ2-3; TCRdb designates TRBD1, a call that cannot be tested without DNA. The CDR3 is 15 amino acids. CDR1 SGHTA and CDR2 FQGTGA come from the germline V gene.

This chain uses TRBV7-9 with TRBJ1-5; TCRdb designates TRBD1, a call that cannot be tested without DNA. CDR1 and CDR2 (germline): SEHNR, FQNEAQ (reference sequence). The CDR3 loop spans 16 amino acids. The CDR3 is CASSSGQGKWDQPQHF.

This sequence joins TRBV7-9 and TRBJ1-6; TCRdb names TRBD1, which stays unverified in the absence of DNA. Germline V lookup: CDR1 SEHNR, CDR2 FQNEAQ (reference sequence). The CDR3 has 15 residues. CDR3 sequence reads: CASSHRDANNSPLHF.

The V call is TRBV7-8, the J call TRBJ2-1; the D call from TCRdb, TRBD1, cannot be confirmed without DNA. This CDR3 has 17 residues. The germline V gene encodes CDR1 SGHVS and CDR2 FQNEAQ. This CDR3 reads CASSPPMTGGDNNEQFF.

This chain connects TRBV6-5 to TRBJ1-4; TCRdb's D call of TRBD1 is untestable without DNA. CDR3 length: 15 residues. Germline loops: CDR1 MNHEY, CDR2 SVGAGI. CDR3 residues: CASSYYKGQWEKLFF.

The V gene is TRBV7-9, the J gene TRBJ2-1; TCRdb proposes TRBD2, but this gene call is untestable without DNA. CDR1 SEHNR and CDR2 FQNEAQ come from the germline V gene (reference sequence). This CDR3 comprises 14 residues. The CDR3 reads CASDTSSTYNEQFF.

The rearrangement uses TRBV5-1 and TRBJ2-1; the D call of TRBD1 rests on TCRdb alone, since no DNA is present to check it. This CDR3 has 13 residues. The germline CDR1 and CDR2 sequences are SGHRS and YFSETQ. The CDR3 is CASSLGQRGEQFF.

The chain recombines TRBV9 with TRBJ2-2; with no DNA, the TCRdb D assignment of TRBD1 cannot be verified. CDR3 length equals 16 residues. CDR1 SGDLS and CDR2 YYNGEE come from the germline V gene. The CDR3 reads CASSDPDRGLTGELFF.

The rearrangement links TRBV3-1 to TRBJ2-3. The CDR3 extends over 15 amino acids. Germline assignment: CDR1 LGHDT and CDR2 YNNKEL (reference sequence). The chain's CDR3 is CASSQENPLPDTQYF.

The gene calls are TRBV7-9 and TRBJ2-3; as DNA is missing, the TRBD1 call by TCRdb cannot be tested. This CDR3 has 14 amino acids. In germline, CDR1 is SEHNR, CDR2 FQNEAQ (reference sequence). CDR3 protein: CASNSLTSTDTQYF.

This rearrangement joins TRBV9 to TRBJ2-2; TCRdb names TRBD2, which stays unverified in the absence of DNA. The CDR3 sequence is 18 residues long. CDR1 SGDLS and CDR2 YYNGEE come from the germline V gene. The CDR3 spells CASSLRTSGGEDTGELFF.

The rearrangement links TRBV28 to TRBJ1-2; the D call of TRBD1 rests on TCRdb alone, since no DNA is present to check it. CDR1 and CDR2 from the germline V gene are MDHEN and SYDVKM. The CDR3 is 15 residues long. The CDR3: CASSLTGGIIYGYTF.